This T cell receptor beta chain was sequenced in a study of cytotoxic CD8 clonotypes in ibrutinib-treated CLL. Worth noting for this clone: Its matching antigen is unknown.

V shed 5 bases, J shed 1 base, and the junction held 8 bases outside the gene matches. Germline V CDR1 and CDR2: SGHDN, FVKESK. This CDR3 comprises 16 residues. Repertoires were generated with immunoSEQ multiplex PCR, while TCRdb's copy carries only in-frame clones and drops some. The sample carries 200,000 or so clones, roughly 77% recorded once. Study findings and constraints: Clonality rose at ibrutinib response and fell back toward baseline at progression.

The sequencing used PBMCs, collected after 12 months of ibrutinib treatment. The sequence was obtained from a human donor with chronic lymphocytic leukemia. This chain links TRBV14 with TRBJ2-7; TRBD2 aligns across 10 bases. CDR3 loop: CASSGETSGNSYEQYF. CDR3 sequence (DNA): TGTGCCAGCAGCGGGGAAACTAGCGGGAATTCCTACGAGCAGTACTTC.